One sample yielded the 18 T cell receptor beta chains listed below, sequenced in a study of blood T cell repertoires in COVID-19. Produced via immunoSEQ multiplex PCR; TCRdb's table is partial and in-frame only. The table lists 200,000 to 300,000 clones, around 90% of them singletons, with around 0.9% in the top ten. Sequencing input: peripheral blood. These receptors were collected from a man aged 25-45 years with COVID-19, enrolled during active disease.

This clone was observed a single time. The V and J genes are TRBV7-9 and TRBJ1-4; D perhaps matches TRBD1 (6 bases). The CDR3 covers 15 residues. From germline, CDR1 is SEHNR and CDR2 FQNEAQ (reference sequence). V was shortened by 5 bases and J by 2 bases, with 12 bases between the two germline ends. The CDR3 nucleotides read TGTGCCAGCAGCGCGACAGGAGGCACTAATGAAAAACTGTTTTTT. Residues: CASSATGGTNEKLFF.

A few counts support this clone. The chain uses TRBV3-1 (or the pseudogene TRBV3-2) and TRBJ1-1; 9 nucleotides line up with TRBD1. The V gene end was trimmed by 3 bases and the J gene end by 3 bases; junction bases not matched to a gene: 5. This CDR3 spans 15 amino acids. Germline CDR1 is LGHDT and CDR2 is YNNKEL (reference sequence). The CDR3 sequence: CASSQGQGKHTEAFF. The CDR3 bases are TGTGCCAGCAGCCAGGGACAGGGCAAGCACACTGAAGCTTTCTTT.

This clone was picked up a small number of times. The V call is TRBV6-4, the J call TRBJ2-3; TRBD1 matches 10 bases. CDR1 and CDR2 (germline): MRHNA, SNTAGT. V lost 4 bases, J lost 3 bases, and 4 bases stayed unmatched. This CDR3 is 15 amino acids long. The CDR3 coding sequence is TGTGCCAGCAGTGCCCGGGACAGGGGAACAGATACGCAGTATTTT. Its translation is CASSARDRGTDTQYF.

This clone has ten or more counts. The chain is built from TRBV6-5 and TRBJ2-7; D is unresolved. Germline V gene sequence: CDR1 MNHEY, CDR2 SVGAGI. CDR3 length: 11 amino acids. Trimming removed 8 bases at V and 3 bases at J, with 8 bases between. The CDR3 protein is CASWADYEQYF. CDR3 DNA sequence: TGTGCCAGCTGGGCAGACTACGAGCAGTACTTC.

CDR3 loop: CASSLNPDQPQHF. The CDR3 nucleotides are TGTGCCAGCAGCCTCAACCCGGATCAGCCCCAGCATTTT. The chain links TRBV7-3 to TRBJ1-5; D gene ambiguous. Germline values: CDR1 SGHTA, CDR2 FQGTGA. V was clipped by 5 bases and J by 5 bases, with 10 bases between them. This CDR3 has 13 residues.

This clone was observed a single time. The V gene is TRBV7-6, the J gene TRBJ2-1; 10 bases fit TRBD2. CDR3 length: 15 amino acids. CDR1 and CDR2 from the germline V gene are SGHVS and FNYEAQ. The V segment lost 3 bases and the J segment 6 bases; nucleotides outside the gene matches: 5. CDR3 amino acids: CASSFRERGGNEQFF. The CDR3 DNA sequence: TGTGCCAGCAGCTTTAGAGAGCGGGGGGGCAATGAGCAGTTCTTC.

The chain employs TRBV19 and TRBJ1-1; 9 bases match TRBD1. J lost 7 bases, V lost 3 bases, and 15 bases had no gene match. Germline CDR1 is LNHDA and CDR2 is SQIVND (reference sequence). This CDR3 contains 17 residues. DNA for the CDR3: TGTGCCAGTAGTATCGTAGTTTTCAATACAGGGGGCGGTGAAGCTTTCTTT. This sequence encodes CASSIVVFNTGGGEAFF.

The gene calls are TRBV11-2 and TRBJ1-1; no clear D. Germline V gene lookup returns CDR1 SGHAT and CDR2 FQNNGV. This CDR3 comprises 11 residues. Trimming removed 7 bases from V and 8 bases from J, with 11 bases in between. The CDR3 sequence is CASKRLEEAFF. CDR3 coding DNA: TGTGCCAGCAAAAGACTGGAAGAAGCTTTCTTT.

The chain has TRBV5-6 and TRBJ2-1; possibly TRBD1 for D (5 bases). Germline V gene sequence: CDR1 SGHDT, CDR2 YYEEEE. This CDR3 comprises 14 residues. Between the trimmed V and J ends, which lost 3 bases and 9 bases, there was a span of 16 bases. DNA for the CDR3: TGTGCCAGCAGCTCGAACCAGGGAAACGGTGAGCAGTTCTTC. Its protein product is CASSSNQGNGEQFF.

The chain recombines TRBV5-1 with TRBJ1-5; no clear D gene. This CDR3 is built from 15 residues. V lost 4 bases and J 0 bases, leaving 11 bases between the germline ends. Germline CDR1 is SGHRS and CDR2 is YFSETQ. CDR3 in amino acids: CASSPSGLSNQPQHF. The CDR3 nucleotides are TGCGCCAGCAGCCCATCCGGACTTAGCAATCAGCCCCAGCATTTT.

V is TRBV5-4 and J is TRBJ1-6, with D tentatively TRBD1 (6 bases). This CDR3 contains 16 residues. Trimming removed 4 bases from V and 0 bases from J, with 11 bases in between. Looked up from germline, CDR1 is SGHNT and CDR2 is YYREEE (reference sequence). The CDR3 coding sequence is TGTGCCAGCAGCCTCGACAGGAGCTCCTATAATTCACCCCTCCACTTT. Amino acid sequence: CASSLDRSSYNSPLHF.

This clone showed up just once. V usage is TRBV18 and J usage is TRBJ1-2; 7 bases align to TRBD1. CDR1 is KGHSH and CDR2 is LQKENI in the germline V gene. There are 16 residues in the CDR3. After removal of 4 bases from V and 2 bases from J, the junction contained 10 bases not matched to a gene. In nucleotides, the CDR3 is TGTGCCAGCTCACTTGAAGGGACGGGACAGAACTATGGCTACACCTTC. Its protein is CASSLEGTGQNYGYTF.

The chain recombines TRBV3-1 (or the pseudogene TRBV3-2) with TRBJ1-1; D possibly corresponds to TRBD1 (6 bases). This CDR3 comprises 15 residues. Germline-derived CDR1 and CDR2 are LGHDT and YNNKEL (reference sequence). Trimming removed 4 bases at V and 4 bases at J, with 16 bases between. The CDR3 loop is CASSPLSGVGTEAFF. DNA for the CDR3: TGTGCCAGCAGCCCCCTTTCAGGGGTGGGCACTGAAGCTTTCTTT.

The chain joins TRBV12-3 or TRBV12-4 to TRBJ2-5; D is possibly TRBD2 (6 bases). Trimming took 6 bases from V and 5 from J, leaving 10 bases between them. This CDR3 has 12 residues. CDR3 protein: CASRDYSETQYF. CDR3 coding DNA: TGTGCCAGCAGGGACTACAGCGAGACCCAGTACTTC.

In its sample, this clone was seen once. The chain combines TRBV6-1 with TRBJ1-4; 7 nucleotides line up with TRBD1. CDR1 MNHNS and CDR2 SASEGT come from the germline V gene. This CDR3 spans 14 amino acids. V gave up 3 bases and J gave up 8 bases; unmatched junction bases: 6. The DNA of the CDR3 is TGTGCCAGCAGTGATCACAGGGGCTGGGAAAAACTGTTTTTT. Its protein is CASSDHRGWEKLFF.

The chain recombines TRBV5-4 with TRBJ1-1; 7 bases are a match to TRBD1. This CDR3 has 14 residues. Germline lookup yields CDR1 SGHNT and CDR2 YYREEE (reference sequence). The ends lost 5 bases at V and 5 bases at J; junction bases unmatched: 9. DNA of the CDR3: TGTGCCAGCAGTAAGCCGACAGGGATGACTGAAGCTTTCTTT. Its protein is CASSKPTGMTEAFF.

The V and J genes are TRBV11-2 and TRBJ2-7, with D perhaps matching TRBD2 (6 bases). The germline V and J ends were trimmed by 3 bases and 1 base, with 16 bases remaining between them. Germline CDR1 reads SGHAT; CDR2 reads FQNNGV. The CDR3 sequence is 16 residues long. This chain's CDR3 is CASSLSGLALSYEQYF. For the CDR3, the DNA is TGTGCCAGCAGCTTGTCGGGTCTAGCGCTGTCCTACGAGCAGTACTTC.

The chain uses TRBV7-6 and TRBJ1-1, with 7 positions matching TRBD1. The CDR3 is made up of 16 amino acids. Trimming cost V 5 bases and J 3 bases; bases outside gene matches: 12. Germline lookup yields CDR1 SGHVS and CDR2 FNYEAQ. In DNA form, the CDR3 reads TGTGCCAGCAGCCTCAACAGGGGCGCTGGGTACACTGAAGCTTTCTTT. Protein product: CASSLNRGAGYTEAFF. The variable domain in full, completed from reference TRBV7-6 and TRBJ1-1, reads GAGVSQSPRYKVTKRGQDVALRCDPISGHVSLYWYRQALGQGPEFLTYFNYEAQQDKSGLPNDRFSAERPEGSISTLTIQRTEQRDSAMYRCASSLNRGAGYTEAFFGQGTRLTVV.